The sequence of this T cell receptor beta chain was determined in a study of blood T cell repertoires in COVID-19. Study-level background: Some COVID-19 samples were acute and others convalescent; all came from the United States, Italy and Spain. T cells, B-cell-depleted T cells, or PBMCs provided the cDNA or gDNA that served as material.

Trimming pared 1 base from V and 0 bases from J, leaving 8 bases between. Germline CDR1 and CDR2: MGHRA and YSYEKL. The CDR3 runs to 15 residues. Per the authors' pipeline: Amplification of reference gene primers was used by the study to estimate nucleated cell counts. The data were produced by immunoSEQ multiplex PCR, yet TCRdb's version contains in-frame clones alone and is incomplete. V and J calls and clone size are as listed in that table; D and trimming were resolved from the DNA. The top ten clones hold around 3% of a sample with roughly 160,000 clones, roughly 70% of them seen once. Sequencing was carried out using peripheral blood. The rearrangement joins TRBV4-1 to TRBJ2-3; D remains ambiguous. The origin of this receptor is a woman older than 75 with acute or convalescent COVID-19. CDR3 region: CASSQVTGSTDTQYF. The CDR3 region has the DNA TGCGCCAGCAGCCAAGTGACTGGCAGCACAGATACGCAGTATTTT.